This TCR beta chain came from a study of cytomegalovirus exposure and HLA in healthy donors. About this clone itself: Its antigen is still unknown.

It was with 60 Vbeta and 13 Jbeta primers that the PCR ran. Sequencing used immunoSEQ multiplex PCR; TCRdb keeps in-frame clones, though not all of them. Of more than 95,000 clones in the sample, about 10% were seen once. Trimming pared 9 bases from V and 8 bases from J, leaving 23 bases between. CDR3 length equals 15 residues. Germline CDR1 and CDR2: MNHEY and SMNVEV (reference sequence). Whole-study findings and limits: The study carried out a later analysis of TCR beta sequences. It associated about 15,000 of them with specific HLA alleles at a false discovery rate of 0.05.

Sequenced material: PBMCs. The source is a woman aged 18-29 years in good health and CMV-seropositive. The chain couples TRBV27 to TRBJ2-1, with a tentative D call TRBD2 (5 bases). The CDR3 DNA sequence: TGTGCCAGTGCCCCTCTTAGCAGGAGGCCTGATGAGCAGTTCTTC. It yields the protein CASAPLSRRPDEQFF.